This TCR beta chain was retrieved from a study of T-cell reconstitution after alpha-beta-depleted transplantation in children. At least ten counts were recorded for this clonotype. Researchers prepared the TCRbeta library using unique molecular identifiers, the study reports. TCRdb recomputed calls from the PCR reads with MiXCR, one row per CDR3 protein. The sample includes approximately 400,000 distinct CDR3 sequences, approximately 10% of them seen just once. In germline, CDR1 is ENHRY, CDR2 SYGVKD. V trimming: 3 bases; J trimming: 5 bases; junction bases outside the gene matches: 9. CDR3 length: 17 residues.

The source of this sequence is a human donor who donated a stem cell graft to a child with acute myeloid leukemia. The sample here was PBMCs from the stem cell graft donor, taken from the stem cell graft. This chain joins TRBV10-3 and TRBJ2-7; 14 bases line up with TRBD2. The CDR3 DNA reads as TGTGCCATCAGTGAATCGGGACTAGCGGGAGACTATAACGAGCAGTACTTC. It encodes CAISESGLAGDYNEQYF.